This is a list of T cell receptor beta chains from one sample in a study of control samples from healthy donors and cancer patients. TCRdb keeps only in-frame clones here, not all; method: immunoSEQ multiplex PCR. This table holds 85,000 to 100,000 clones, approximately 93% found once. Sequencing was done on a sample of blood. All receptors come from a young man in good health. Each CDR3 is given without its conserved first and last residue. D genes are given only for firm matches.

CDR3aa: ASSLEGGPSSYNSPFH; v_gene: TRBV7-6; j_gene: TRBJ1-6; d_gene: -
CDR3aa: ASSFMELAEAF; v_gene: TRBV5-1; j_gene: TRBJ1-1; d_gene: -
CDR3aa: ASSLKFGVDGYT; v_gene: TRBV5-6; j_gene: TRBJ1-2; d_gene: -
CDR3aa: ASSAKTGGHQPQH; v_gene: TRBV2; j_gene: TRBJ1-5; d_gene: -
CDR3aa: ASSQVPDRNTEAF; v_gene: TRBV4-2; j_gene: TRBJ1-1; d_gene: -
CDR3aa: ASRPREGHEQF; v_gene: TRBV5-4; j_gene: TRBJ2-1; d_gene: TRBD2
CDR3aa: ASQKRDTQLYNSPLH; v_gene: TRBV19; j_gene: TRBJ1-6; d_gene: -
CDR3aa: ASSETQVGEQY; v_gene: TRBV7-9; j_gene: TRBJ2-7; d_gene: -
CDR3aa: ASSLAGDGKEKLF; v_gene: TRBV7-8; j_gene: TRBJ1-4; d_gene: -
CDR3aa: ASGRTGYVEAF; v_gene: TRBV27; j_gene: TRBJ1-1; d_gene: -
CDR3aa: ASSPGWRRDTEAF; v_gene: TRBV4-1; j_gene: TRBJ1-1; d_gene: -
CDR3aa: ASSPGTSGRVNEQF; v_gene: TRBV6-4; j_gene: TRBJ2-1; d_gene: TRBD2
CDR3aa: ASSLVFGSNYGYT; v_gene: TRBV7-9; j_gene: TRBJ1-2; d_gene: -
CDR3aa: ASSSSRDSPGYT; v_gene: TRBV7-9; j_gene: TRBJ1-2; d_gene: TRBD1
CDR3aa: ASGLVGGGRGAF; v_gene: TRBV12-5; j_gene: TRBJ1-1; d_gene: TRBD1
CDR3aa: ASSFQGTGELF; v_gene: TRBV5-1; j_gene: TRBJ2-2; d_gene: -
CDR3aa: ASSYSIQTEAF; v_gene: TRBV6-6; j_gene: TRBJ1-1; d_gene: -
CDR3aa: ASSVGTNTEAF; v_gene: TRBV18; j_gene: TRBJ1-1; d_gene: -
CDR3aa: ATSGTGGDEQF; v_gene: TRBV24-1; j_gene: TRBJ2-1; d_gene: TRBD1
CDR3aa: ASSRYEAQPQH; v_gene: TRBV6-6; j_gene: TRBJ1-5; d_gene: -
CDR3aa: ASSYRLDRGLGNQPQH; v_gene: TRBV6-2/TRBV6-3; j_gene: TRBJ1-5; d_gene: TRBD1
CDR3aa: ATSPSVTSGSEWTGELF; v_gene: TRBV15; j_gene: TRBJ2-2; d_gene: TRBD2
CDR3aa: ASSYPWGSQVPNEKLF; v_gene: TRBV5-8; j_gene: TRBJ1-4; d_gene: -
CDR3aa: ASSAEGAGPPRAF; v_gene: TRBV2; j_gene: TRBJ1-1; d_gene: TRBD1
CDR3aa: ATLNGLAYNEQF; v_gene: TRBV10-3; j_gene: TRBJ2-1; d_gene: TRBD2
CDR3aa: ASSLGRDTKNTEAF; v_gene: TRBV5-4; j_gene: TRBJ1-1; d_gene: -
CDR3aa: ASSFPYDNEQF; v_gene: TRBV7-9; j_gene: TRBJ2-1; d_gene: -
CDR3aa: ASSFADRGIGELF; v_gene: TRBV7-9; j_gene: TRBJ2-2; d_gene: TRBD1
CDR3aa: ASSMYEDTEAF; v_gene: TRBV19; j_gene: TRBJ1-1; d_gene: -
CDR3aa: ASSLTGTGPEFL; v_gene: TRBV5-1; j_gene: TRBJ1-1; d_gene: TRBD1
CDR3aa: ASSQDAARRDSPLH; v_gene: TRBV4-1; j_gene: TRBJ1-6; d_gene: -
CDR3aa: ASSYNPASYGYT; v_gene: TRBV6-5; j_gene: TRBJ1-2; d_gene: -
CDR3aa: ASSPRTGVHEQY; v_gene: TRBV4-2; j_gene: TRBJ2-7; d_gene: TRBD1
CDR3aa: ASSIGRNQPQH; v_gene: TRBV19; j_gene: TRBJ1-5; d_gene: -
CDR3aa: ASSVGNSYYEQY; v_gene: TRBV9; j_gene: TRBJ2-7; d_gene: -
CDR3aa: ASSLVMRDLDGYT; v_gene: TRBV6-2/TRBV6-3; j_gene: TRBJ1-2; d_gene: -
CDR3aa: ASSEVGGEGTDTQY; v_gene: TRBV2; j_gene: TRBJ2-3; d_gene: TRBD1
CDR3aa: ASSPPGLAGGETQY; v_gene: TRBV9; j_gene: TRBJ2-5; d_gene: TRBD2
CDR3aa: ASSPLAAYNEQF; v_gene: TRBV18; j_gene: TRBJ2-1; d_gene: -
CDR3aa: ASSAYRGNTEAF; v_gene: TRBV10-1; j_gene: TRBJ1-1; d_gene: TRBD1